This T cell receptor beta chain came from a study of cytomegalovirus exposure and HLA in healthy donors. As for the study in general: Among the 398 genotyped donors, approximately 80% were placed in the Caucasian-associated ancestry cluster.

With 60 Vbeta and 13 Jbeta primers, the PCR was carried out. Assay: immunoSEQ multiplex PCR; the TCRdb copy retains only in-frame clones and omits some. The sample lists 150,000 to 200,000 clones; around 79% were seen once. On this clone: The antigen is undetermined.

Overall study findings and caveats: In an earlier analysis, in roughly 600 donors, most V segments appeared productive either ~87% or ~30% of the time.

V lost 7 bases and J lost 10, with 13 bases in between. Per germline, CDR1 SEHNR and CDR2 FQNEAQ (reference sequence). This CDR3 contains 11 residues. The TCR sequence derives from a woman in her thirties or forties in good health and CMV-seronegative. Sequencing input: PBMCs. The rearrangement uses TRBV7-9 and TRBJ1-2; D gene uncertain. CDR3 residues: CASTDFLDYTF. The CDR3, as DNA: TGTGCCAGCACCGATTTTTTAGACTACACCTTC. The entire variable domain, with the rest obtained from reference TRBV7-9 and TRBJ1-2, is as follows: DTGVSQNPRHKITKRGQNVTFRCDPISEHNRLYWYRQTLGQGPEFLTYFQNEAQLEKSRLLSDRFSAERPKGSFSTLEIQRTEQGDSAMYLCASTDFLDYTFGSGTRLTVV.